These T cell receptor beta chains were read from a single sample in a study of long-term antiretroviral therapy in people with HIV. Repertoires were generated with immunoSEQ multiplex PCR, while TCRdb's copy carries only in-frame clones and drops some. Of some 26,000 clones in the sample, about 80% were seen once. This specimen consisted of unsorted PBMCs, obtained 1.1 years before starting antiretroviral therapy. The receptors were sampled from a woman aged 40-49 years with HIV. The CDR3 runs from the conserved cysteine through the conserved F or W. A D gene is named only where the DNA matches it firmly. Clone size appears in some rows only: once, few, many, or a class for an expanded clone.

-	TRBV7-9	-	TRBJ1-6	CASSLGGNNSPLHF	TGTGCCAGCAGCTTAGGGGGGAACAATTCACCCCTCCACTTT
TRBD1	TRBV15	-	TRBJ1-2	CATSSDRGNGYTF	TGTGCCACCAGCAGCGACAGGGGCAATGGCTACACCTTC
TRBD1	TRBV7-2	-	TRBJ2-5	CASSRPGQGAETQYF	TGTGCCAGCAGCCGCCCGGGACAGGGGGCGGAGACCCAGTACTTC
-	TRBV6-5	-	TRBJ1-4	CASSQKWGPYEKLFF	TGTGCCAGCAGCCAGAAATGGGGGCCCTACGAAAAACTGTTTTTT
-	TRBV18	-	TRBJ2-2	CASSPLALASTGELFF	TGTGCCAGCTCACCTCTCGCCCTAGCGAGCACCGGGGAGCTGTTTTTT
-	TRBV5-5	few	TRBJ2-3	CASSLEVGWTDTQYF	TGTGCCAGCAGCTTGGAAGTGGGTTGGACAGATACGCAGTATTTT
TRBD2	TRBV5-4	-	TRBJ2-5	CASSLVSNPAGEETQYF	TGTGCCAGCAGCTTGGTGTCCAATCCAGCGGGAGAAGAGACCCAGTACTTC
-	TRBV18	-	TRBJ2-3	CASSPAHDGTQYF	TGTGCCAGCTCACCAGCTCACGACGGTACGCAGTATTTT
TRBD1	TRBV5-1	-	TRBJ1-1	CASSLAADRAYEAFF	TGCGCCAGCAGCTTGGCCGCTGACAGGGCCTATGAAGCTTTCTTT
TRBD2	TRBV7-2	-	TRBJ2-3	CASSLDYSGTSGSDTQYF	TGTGCCAGCAGCTTAGACTACTCCGGGACTAGCGGGTCAGATACGCAGTATTTT
-	TRBV19	once	TRBJ2-7	CASSKWGIIGDEQYF	TGTGCCAGTAGCAAATGGGGTATTATCGGGGACGAGCAGTACTTC
TRBD1	TRBV4-1	-	TRBJ1-2	CASSQDIGDREIYGYTF	TGCGCCAGCAGCCAAGATATTGGGGACAGGGAGATCTATGGCTACACCTTC
TRBD1	TRBV9	-	TRBJ1-6	CASSPQGGGSPLHF	TGTGCCAGCAGCCCCCAGGGGGGAGGGTCACCCCTCCACTTT
TRBD1	TRBV10-1	few	TRBJ2-7	CASTDRGIRWGVPYF	TGCGCCAGCACAGACAGGGGTATAAGGTGGGGGGTTCCGTACTTC
TRBD1	TRBV11-2	-	TRBJ2-7	CASSSVTGKGEQYF	TGTGCCAGCAGCTCTGTGACAGGGAAGGGCGAGCAGTACTTC
-	TRBV5-1	once	TRBJ1-2	CASTDNGGNYGYTF	TGCGCCAGCACCGACAACGGGGGCAACTATGGCTACACCTTC
-	TRBV27	-	TRBJ1-2	CASSVNPWAYGYTF	TGTGCCAGCAGTGTGAACCCCTGGGCGTATGGCTACACCTTC
TRBD1	TRBV29-1	-	TRBJ2-1	CSVEGWDRVNEQFF	TGCAGCGTTGAGGGGTGGGACAGGGTGAATGAGCAGTTCTTC
TRBD2	TRBV5-1	-	TRBJ2-5	CASSSGTSGAEQETQYF	TGCGCCAGCAGCTCAGGGACTAGCGGGGCGGAACAAGAGACCCAGTACTTC
-	TRBV5-5	-	TRBJ1-1	CASSYVERNTEAFF	TGTGCCAGCAGCTACGTTGAGCGGAACACTGAAGCTTTCTTT
-	TRBV7-2	once	TRBJ1-2	CASSLSEGVGYGYTF	TGTGCCAGCAGCTTATCCGAGGGAGTAGGCTATGGCTACACCTTC
-	TRBV2	-	TRBJ2-3	CASSATGDTQYF	TGTGCCAGCAGTGCCACAGGCGATACGCAGTATTTT
-	TRBV6-5	-	TRBJ1-6	CASSYNRAWNSPLHF	TGTGCCAGCAGTTACAACAGGGCCTGGAATTCACCCCTCCACTTT
-	TRBV2	few	TRBJ1-3	CASSYRQVSFGNTIYF	TGTGCCAGCAGTTATAGACAGGTGTCGTTCGGAAACACCATATATTTT
-	TRBV6-1	-	TRBJ2-3	CASSVYRFRDTQYF	TGTGCCAGCAGTGTGTACAGGTTCAGGGATACGCAGTATTTT
TRBD2	TRBV7-9	-	TRBJ2-1	CASSLKGLAVEQFF	TGTGCCAGCAGCTTGAAGGGACTAGCGGTCGAGCAGTTCTTC
-	TRBV10-2	-	TRBJ1-1	CASMQVLRGTEAFF	TGCGCCAGCATGCAGGTCCTGAGGGGCACTGAAGCTTTCTTT
TRBD1	TRBV10-3	few	TRBJ2-7	CAISENDRGSNEQYF	TGTGCCATCAGTGAGAACGACAGGGGGTCGAACGAGCAGTACTTC
-	TRBV2	-	TRBJ1-5	CASKRDSNQPQHF	TGTGCCAGCAAGAGGGACAGCAATCAGCCCCAGCATTTT
TRBD2	TRBV7-9	-	TRBJ2-3	CASSPTRAGAIDTQYF	TGTGCCAGCAGCCCAACCCGAGCGGGAGCTATAGATACGCAGTATTTT
-	TRBV11-2	-	TRBJ1-6	CASSGDRNSPLHF	TGTGCCAGCAGCGGAGACAGGAATTCACCCCTCCACTTT
-	TRBV25-1	-	TRBJ2-5	CASSAGFGTQETQYF	TGTGCCAGCAGTGCAGGGTTTGGGACCCAAGAGACCCAGTACTTC
-	TRBV6-1	-	TRBJ1-1	CASSPGTEAFF	TGTGCCAGCAGTCCCGGGACTGAAGCTTTCTTT
-	TRBV6-5	-	TRBJ1-5	CASRPRRNQPQHF	TGTGCCAGCAGACCAAGACGCAATCAGCCCCAGCATTTT
TRBD1	TRBV30	-	TRBJ2-2	CAWGDSTTGELFF	TGTGCCTGGGGGGACAGCACTACCGGGGAGCTGTTTTTT
-	TRBV5-1	-	TRBJ1-4	CASSFSGNNEKLFF	TGCGCCAGCAGCTTTTCAGGGAATAATGAAAAACTGTTTTTT
TRBD1	TRBV7-9	once	TRBJ1-4	CASRDRDNEKLFF	TGTGCCAGCCGGGACAGAGATAATGAAAAACTGTTTTTT
-	TRBV27	-	TRBJ1-5	CASSLMSQGNQPQHF	TGTGCCAGCAGTTTGATGTCGCAGGGGAATCAGCCCCAGCATTTT
-	TRBV7-2	-	TRBJ2-7	CASSSTRGDYEQYF	TGTGCCAGCAGCTCCACCAGGGGCGACTACGAGCAGTACTTC
-	TRBV5-1	-	TRBJ2-3	CASSPPPYNSAASTDTQYF	TGCGCCAGCAGCCCGCCTCCCTATAATAGCGCAGCTAGCACAGATACGCAGTATTTT
-	TRBV5-4	once	TRBJ1-4	CASSLRAPNEKLFF	TGTGCCAGCAGCCTGAGGGCCCCTAATGAAAAACTGTTTTTT
TRBD2	TRBV9	once	TRBJ2-2	CASSALGTRSSGELFF	TGTGCCAGCAGCGCCCTCGGGACTAGAAGTTCCGGGGAGCTGTTTTTT
-	TRBV5-4	-	TRBJ2-5	CASSRGAEETQYF	TGTGCCAGCAGCCGGGGGGCAGAAGAGACCCAGTACTTC
TRBD2	TRBV7-9	once	TRBJ2-1	CASSLEVAGAREQFF	TGTGCCAGCAGCTTAGAAGTAGCGGGGGCCAGGGAGCAGTTCTTC
-	TRBV10-3	few	TRBJ1-2	CAISGYRAEDYGYTF	TGTGCCATCAGTGGTTACAGGGCTGAGGACTATGGCTACACCTTC
TRBD2	TRBV5-4	-	TRBJ2-5	CASSSALPGRKETQYF	TGTGCCAGCAGCTCAGCTCTCCCCGGGAGGAAAGAGACCCAGTACTTC
-	TRBV29-1	-	TRBJ1-2	CSVRPSHLVYGYTF	TGCAGCGTTAGACCTTCCCACCTGGTGTATGGCTACACCTTC
-	TRBV4-3	-	TRBJ1-4	CASSQVWATNEKLFF	TGCGCCAGCAGCCAAGTCTGGGCAACTAATGAAAAACTGTTTTTT
TRBD2	TRBV4-1	-	TRBJ2-1	CASKRTSGDNEQFF	TGCGCCAGCAAACGGACTAGCGGAGACAATGAGCAGTTCTTC
-	TRBV11-3	once	TRBJ1-1	CASSLDHQRNTEAFF	TGTGCCAGCAGCTTAGATCACCAGAGGAACACTGAAGCTTTCTTT
TRBD1	TRBV30	-	TRBJ1-5	CAWSVRQGGNQPQHF	TGTGCCTGGAGTGTTAGACAGGGGGGCAATCAGCCCCAGCATTTT
TRBD1	TRBV5-4	few	TRBJ1-2	CASRVTGTGNYGYTF	TGTGCCAGCAGGGTAACGGGGACAGGGAACTATGGCTACACCTTC
-	TRBV11-3	-	TRBJ2-1	CASSPRTTRNEQFF	TGTGCCAGCAGCCCCCGTACTACCCGCAATGAGCAGTTCTTC
-	TRBV7-6	once	TRBJ1-5	CASSPDSYQPQHF	TGTGCCAGCAGCCCGGACAGCTATCAGCCCCAGCATTTT
TRBD2	TRBV7-9	-	TRBJ2-1	CASSLGGGNYNEQFF	TGTGCCAGCAGCTTAGGCGGGGGTAACTACAATGAGCAGTTCTTC
-	TRBV4-3	-	TRBJ1-3	CASSQQYSGNTIYF	TGCGCCAGCAGCCAGCAGTACTCTGGAAACACCATATATTTT
TRBD1	TRBV5-1	-	TRBJ1-2	CASRQGTGVVGYTF	TGCGCCAGCAGACAAGGGACAGGGGTGGTTGGCTACACCTTC
TRBD2	TRBV5-1	-	TRBJ2-7	CASSFGTSGVYEQYF	TGCGCCAGCAGCTTCGGGACTAGCGGGGTCTACGAGCAGTACTTC
-	TRBV27	-	TRBJ1-5	CASSATSWVGNQPQHF	TGTGCCAGCAGTGCCACGTCCTGGGTCGGCAATCAGCCCCAGCATTTT